The next 16 T cell receptor beta chains were all read from a single sample in a study of T cell responses to AZD1222 COVID-19 vaccine. Only in-frame clones appear in the TCRdb table, and some are missing; sequencing was by immunoSEQ multiplex PCR. The table lists tens of thousands of clones, nearly 90% of them singletons. The sequencing here drew on peripheral blood, taken 28 days after the second AZD1222 dose. Every receptor here comes from an adult who received the AZD1222 COVID-19 vaccine.

The rearrangement links TRBV2 to TRBJ2-1; D gene uncertain. With 4 bases removed from V and 5 bases from J, the gap between germline ends came to 9 bases. Germline V gene sequence: CDR1 SNHLY, CDR2 FYNNEI. The CDR3 runs 13 residues. CDR3 nucleotide sequence: TGTGCCAGCAGTGTAGATACCCACAATGAGCAGTTCTTC. Translated: CASSVDTHNEQFF.

As regards this clone: This specimen includes other DNA sequences encoding the same CDR3. CDR3 bases: TGTGCCTGCGAAAGGAACACTGAAGCTTTCTTT. Translated, it gives CACERNTEAFF. The V call is TRBV30, the J call TRBJ1-1; D not resolved. This CDR3 has 11 residues. V lost 6 bases, J lost 1 base, and 6 bases lay in between. CDR1 and CDR2 from the germline V gene are GTSNPN and SVGIG (reference sequence).

This rearrangement joins TRBV6-9 to TRBJ2-1; 7 nucleotides match TRBD2. CDR1 and CDR2 (germline): MNHGY, SVAAGI. J was trimmed by 3 bases and V by 2 bases; bases with no gene match: 4. The CDR3 covers 15 residues. Here the CDR3 reads CASSYGLADYNEQFF. The CDR3 bases are TGTGCCAGCAGTTATGGTCTAGCGGACTACAATGAGCAGTTCTTC.

This chain links TRBV7-9 with TRBJ1-5; tentatively, D is TRBD1 (5 bases). Trimming removed 1 base from V and 1 base from J, with 14 bases in between. This CDR3 has 17 amino acids. CDR1 SEHNR and CDR2 FQNEAQ come from the germline V gene (reference sequence). CDR3 DNA: TGTGCCAGCAGCTTAGGCCGCTTGGGGGGGAGCAATCAGCCCCAGCATTTT. Its translation: CASSLGRLGGSNQPQHF.

This rearrangement joins TRBV6-5 to TRBJ2-1; 7 bases are shared with TRBD1. CDR3 size: 11 residues. V trimming: 9 bases; J trimming: 6 bases; junction bases outside the gene matches: 2. Germline-derived CDR1 and CDR2 are MNHEY and SVGAGI. CDR3 amino acids: CASTGANEQFF. The CDR3 DNA reads as TGTGCCAGTACAGGGGCCAATGAGCAGTTCTTC.

The chain is built from TRBV9 and TRBJ1-1, with D uncertain. CDR1 SGDLS and CDR2 YYNGEE come from the germline V gene. This CDR3 has 13 residues. Trimming removed 4 bases from V and 2 bases from J, with 9 bases in between. This chain's CDR3 is CASSTGPNTEAFF. CDR3 coding DNA: TGTGCCAGCAGCACTGGGCCAAACACTGAAGCTTTCTTT.

This chain links TRBV7-2 with TRBJ1-2; no definite D call. CDR3 length: 14 amino acids. Trimming took 2 bases from V and 0 from J, leaving 7 bases between them. Germline V gene data show CDR1 as SGHTA and CDR2 as FQGNSA. This chain's CDR3 is CASSLRQANYGYTF. The CDR3 coding sequence is TGTGCCAGCAGCTTACGCCAGGCTAACTATGGCTACACCTTC.

The table lists this clone with a few counts. The J gene is TRBJ2-7, the V gene TRBV7-2, with D maybe TRBD2 (5 bases). Germline values: CDR1 SGHTA, CDR2 FQGNSA. V dropped 0 bases and J dropped 3 bases, with 12 bases sitting between them. This CDR3 is built from 15 residues. The CDR3 sequence is CASSLAVDGSYEQYF. CDR3 nucleotides: TGTGCCAGCAGCTTAGCCGTAGATGGGAGCTACGAGCAGTACTTC.

The V call is TRBV7-7, the J call TRBJ2-1, with D tentatively TRBD1 or TRBD2 (5 bases each). The CDR3 runs to 13 residues. Germline loops: CDR1 SSHAT, CDR2 FNYEAQ (reference sequence). The V gene lost 1 base and the J gene lost 9 bases, with 10 bases spanning the gap. CDR3 DNA sequence: TGTGCCAGCAGCTTAGACGGGGCAGGTGAGCAGTTCTTC. It specifies CASSLDGAGEQFF.

This chain joins TRBV7-9 and TRBJ1-5; D remains unclear. The CDR3 is 15 residues long. Germline-derived CDR1 and CDR2 are SEHNR and FQNEAQ (reference sequence). V lost 0 bases and J lost 4, with 10 bases in between. The CDR3 region is CASSLALTGNQPQHF. In DNA, the CDR3 is TGTGCCAGCAGCTTAGCGCTGACGGGGAATCAGCCCCAGCATTTT.

The chain joins TRBV12-5 to TRBJ1-1; D is ambiguous. Germline CDR1 and CDR2: LGHNT and FRNRAP. CDR3 length: 10 residues. Trimming took off 5 bases at V and 8 bases at J, with 6 bases between the two ends. The CDR3 sequence is CASGEREAFF. The CDR3 DNA reads as TGTGCTAGTGGTGAGAGAGAAGCTTTCTTT.

This clone was counted a few times. This rearrangement joins TRBV30 to TRBJ2-3; a possible D gene is TRBD1 (5 bases). Germline CDR1 GTSNPN, CDR2 SVGIG (reference sequence). The length of the CDR3 is 13 residues. Between the trimmed V and J ends, which lost 5 bases and 4 bases, there was a span of 13 bases. CDR3 region: CAWGRGGADTQYF. The CDR3 coding sequence is TGTGCCTGGGGTAGGGGCGGAGCAGATACGCAGTATTTT.

V usage is TRBV3-1 (or the pseudogene TRBV3-2) and J usage is TRBJ2-7, with 11 positions matching TRBD1. The CDR3 contains 13 residues. The V gene end was trimmed by 5 bases and the J gene end by 5 bases; junction bases not matched to a gene: 2. In germline, CDR1 is LGHDT, CDR2 YNNKEL (reference sequence). In DNA form, the CDR3 reads TGTGCCAGCAGCAGGACAGGGGGCAACGAGCAGTACTTC. Residues: CASSRTGGNEQYF.

The gene calls are TRBV14 and TRBJ1-2; maybe TRBD1 (6 bases). Germline-derived CDR1 and CDR2 are SGHDN and FVKESK. There are 16 residues in the CDR3. With 3 bases removed from V and 7 bases from J, the gap between germline ends came to 21 bases. CDR3 nucleotide sequence: TGTGCCAGCAGCCACAGGACGGGTGCGGGGGCTGGTGGCTACACCTTC. This codes for CASSHRTGAGAGGYTF.

The CDR3 nucleotides read TGTGCCAGCAGCTCTTCAGGGAGGGCTATTAATTCACCCCTCCACTTT. This gives the protein CASSSSGRAINSPLHF. J is TRBJ1-6 and V is TRBV5-4, with a weak D call TRBD1 (5 bases). The CDR3 extends over 16 amino acids. Germline loops: CDR1 SGHNT, CDR2 YYREEE (reference sequence). Deletions cut 3 bases from V and 6 bases from J, with 16 bases between.

The rearrangement joins TRBV4-2 to TRBJ2-1, with 8 bases fitting TRBD2. The CDR3 has 19 residues. V dropped 0 bases and J dropped 9; count of bases not matched to a gene: 19. The germline V gene encodes CDR1 LGHNA and CDR2 YNFKEQ. CDR3 DNA sequence: TGTGCCAGCAGCCAAGATAGGGGGTGGTGGCGAGCGGGAGCGGGTGAGCAGTTCTTC. This encodes CASSQDRGWWRAGAGEQFF.